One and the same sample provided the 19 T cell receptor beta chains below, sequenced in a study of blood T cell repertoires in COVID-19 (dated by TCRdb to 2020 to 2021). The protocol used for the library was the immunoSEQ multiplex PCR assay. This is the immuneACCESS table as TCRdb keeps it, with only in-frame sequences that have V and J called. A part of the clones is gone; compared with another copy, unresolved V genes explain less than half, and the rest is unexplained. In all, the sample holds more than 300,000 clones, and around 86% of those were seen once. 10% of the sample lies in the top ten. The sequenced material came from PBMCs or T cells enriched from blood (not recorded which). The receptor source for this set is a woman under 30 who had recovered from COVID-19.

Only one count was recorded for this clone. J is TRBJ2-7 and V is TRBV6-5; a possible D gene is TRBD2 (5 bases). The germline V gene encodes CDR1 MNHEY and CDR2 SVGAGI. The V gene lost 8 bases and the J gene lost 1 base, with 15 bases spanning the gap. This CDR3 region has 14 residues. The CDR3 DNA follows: TGTGCCAGCGGTCGCCCGGGAAGGTCCTACGAGCAGTACTTC. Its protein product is CASGRPGRSYEQYF.

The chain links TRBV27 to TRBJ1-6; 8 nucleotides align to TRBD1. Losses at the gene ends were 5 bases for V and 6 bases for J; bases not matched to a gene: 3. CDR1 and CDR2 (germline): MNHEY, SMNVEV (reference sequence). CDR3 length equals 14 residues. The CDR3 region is CASSPDRVNSPLHF. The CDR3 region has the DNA TGTGCCAGCAGTCCGGACAGGGTTAATTCACCCCTCCACTTT.

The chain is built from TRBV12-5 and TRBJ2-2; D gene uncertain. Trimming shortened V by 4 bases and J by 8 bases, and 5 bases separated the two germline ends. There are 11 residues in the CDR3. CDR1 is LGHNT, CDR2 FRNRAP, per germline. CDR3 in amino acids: CASGSRGELFF. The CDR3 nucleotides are TGTGCTAGTGGTTCTAGAGGGGAGCTGTTTTTT.

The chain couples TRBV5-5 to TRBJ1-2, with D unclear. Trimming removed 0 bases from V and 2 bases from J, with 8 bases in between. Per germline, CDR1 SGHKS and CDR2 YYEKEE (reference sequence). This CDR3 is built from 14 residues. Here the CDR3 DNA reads TGTGCCAGCAGCTTGGAGGCCGGGAACTATGGCTACACCTTC. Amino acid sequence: CASSLEAGNYGYTF.

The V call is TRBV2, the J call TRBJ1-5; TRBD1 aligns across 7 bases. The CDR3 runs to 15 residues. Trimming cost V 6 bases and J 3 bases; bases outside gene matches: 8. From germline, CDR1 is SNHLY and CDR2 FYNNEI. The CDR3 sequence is CASSPTTGNNQPQHF. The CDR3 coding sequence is TGTGCCAGCAGCCCCACGACAGGGAACAATCAGCCCCAGCATTTT.

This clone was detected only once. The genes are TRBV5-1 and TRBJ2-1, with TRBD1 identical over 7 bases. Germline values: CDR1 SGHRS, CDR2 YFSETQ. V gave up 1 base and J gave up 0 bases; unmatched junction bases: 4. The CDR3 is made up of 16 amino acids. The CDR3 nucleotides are TGCGCCAGCAGCTTGACAGGGGCCAGCTCCTACAATGAGCAGTTCTTC. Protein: CASSLTGASSYNEQFF.

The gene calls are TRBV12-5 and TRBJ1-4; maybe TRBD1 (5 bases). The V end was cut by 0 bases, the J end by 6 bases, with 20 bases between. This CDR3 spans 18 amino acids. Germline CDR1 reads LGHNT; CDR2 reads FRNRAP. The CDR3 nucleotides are TGTGCTAGTGGTTTGGTACGGCAGGGTGGGGGGACTTATGAAAAACTGTTTTTT. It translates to CASGLVRQGGGTYEKLFF. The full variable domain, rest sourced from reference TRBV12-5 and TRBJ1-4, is DARVTQTPRHKVTEMGQEVTMRCQPILGHNTVFWYRQTMMQGLELLAYFRNRAPLDDSGMPKDRFSAEMPDATLATLKIQPSEPRDSAVYFCASGLVRQGGGTYEKLFFGSGTQLSVL.

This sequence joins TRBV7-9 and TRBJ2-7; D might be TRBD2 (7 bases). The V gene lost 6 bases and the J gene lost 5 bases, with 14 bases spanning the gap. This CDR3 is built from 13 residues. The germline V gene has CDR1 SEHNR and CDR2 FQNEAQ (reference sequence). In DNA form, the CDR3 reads TGTGCCAGCAGGCCAGGGGCGGGGGACGAGCAGTACTTC. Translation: CASRPGAGDEQYF. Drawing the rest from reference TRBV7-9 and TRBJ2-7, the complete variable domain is DTGVSQNPRHKITKRGQNVTFRCDPISEHNRLYWYRQTLGQGPEFLTYFQNEAQLEKSRLLSDRFSAERPKGSFSTLEIQRTEQGDSAMYLCASRPGAGDEQYFGPGTRLTVT.

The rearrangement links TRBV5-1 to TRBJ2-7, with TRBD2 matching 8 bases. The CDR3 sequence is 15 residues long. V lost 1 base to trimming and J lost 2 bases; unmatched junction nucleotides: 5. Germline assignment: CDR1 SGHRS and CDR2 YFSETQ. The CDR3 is CASSLSRGLAYEQYF. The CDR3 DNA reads TGCGCCAGCAGCTTGTCTAGGGGACTAGCCTACGAGCAGTACTTC.

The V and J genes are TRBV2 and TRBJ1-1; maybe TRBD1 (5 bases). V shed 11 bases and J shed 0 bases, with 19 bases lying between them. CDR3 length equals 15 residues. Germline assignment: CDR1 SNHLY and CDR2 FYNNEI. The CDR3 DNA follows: TGTGCCGGAAAACAGGCAGGAGCCATGAACACTGAAGCTTTCTTT. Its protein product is CAGKQAGAMNTEAFF.

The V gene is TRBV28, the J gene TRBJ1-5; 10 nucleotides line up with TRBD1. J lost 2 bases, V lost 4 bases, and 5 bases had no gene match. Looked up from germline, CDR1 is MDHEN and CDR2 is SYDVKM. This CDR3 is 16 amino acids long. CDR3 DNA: TGTGCCAGCAGTTCCGGGACAGGGGCAGGCAATCAGCCCCAGCATTTT. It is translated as CASSSGTGAGNQPQHF.

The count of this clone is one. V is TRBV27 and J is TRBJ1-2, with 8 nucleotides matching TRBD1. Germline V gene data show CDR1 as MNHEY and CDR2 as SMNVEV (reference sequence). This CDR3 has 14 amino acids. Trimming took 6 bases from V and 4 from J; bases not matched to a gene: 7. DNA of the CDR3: TGTGCCAGCAGCATTACCGGGACAGGCTATGGCTACACCTTC. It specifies CASSITGTGYGYTF.

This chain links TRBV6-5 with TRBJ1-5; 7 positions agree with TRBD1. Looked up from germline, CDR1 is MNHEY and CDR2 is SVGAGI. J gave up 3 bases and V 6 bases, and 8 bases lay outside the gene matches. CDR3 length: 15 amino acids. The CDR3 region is CASSPRQGPNQPQHF. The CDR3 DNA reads TGTGCCAGCAGCCCCCGACAGGGACCCAATCAGCCCCAGCATTTT.

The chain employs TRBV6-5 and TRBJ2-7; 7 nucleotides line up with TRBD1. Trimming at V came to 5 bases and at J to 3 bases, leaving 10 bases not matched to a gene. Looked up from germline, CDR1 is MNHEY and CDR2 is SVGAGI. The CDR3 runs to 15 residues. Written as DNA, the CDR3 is TGTGCCAGCAGTCTGGCCTCCGGGACAGACTACGAGCAGTACTTC. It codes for CASSLASGTDYEQYF.

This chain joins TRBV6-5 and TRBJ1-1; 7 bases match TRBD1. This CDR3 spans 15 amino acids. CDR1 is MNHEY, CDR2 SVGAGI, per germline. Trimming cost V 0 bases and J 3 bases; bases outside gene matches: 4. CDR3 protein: CASSYSSRGHTEAFF. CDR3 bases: TGTGCCAGCAGTTACTCGTCTAGGGGGCACACTGAAGCTTTCTTT.

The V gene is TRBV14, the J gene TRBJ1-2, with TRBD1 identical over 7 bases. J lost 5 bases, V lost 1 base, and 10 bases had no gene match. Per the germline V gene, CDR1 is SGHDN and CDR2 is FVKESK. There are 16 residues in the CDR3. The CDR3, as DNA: TGTGCCAGCAGCCAAGTTAAGGACAGGACCTTATATGGCTACACCTTC. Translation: CASSQVKDRTLYGYTF.

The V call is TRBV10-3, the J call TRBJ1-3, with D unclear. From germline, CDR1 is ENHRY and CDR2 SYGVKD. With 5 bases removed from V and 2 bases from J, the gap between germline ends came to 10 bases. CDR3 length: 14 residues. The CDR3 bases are TGTGCCATCAGTATCGGAGGACCTGGAAACACCATATATTTT. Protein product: CAISIGGPGNTIYF.

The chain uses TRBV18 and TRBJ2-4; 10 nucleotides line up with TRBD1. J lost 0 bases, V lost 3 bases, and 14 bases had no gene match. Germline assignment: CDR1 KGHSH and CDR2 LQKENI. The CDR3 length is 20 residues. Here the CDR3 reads CASSPKTPGTGVGAKNIQYF. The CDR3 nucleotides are TGTGCCAGCTCACCCAAAACCCCCGGGACAGGGGTTGGAGCCAAAAACATTCAGTACTTC. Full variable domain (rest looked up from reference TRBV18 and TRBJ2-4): NAGVMQNPRHLVRRRGQEARLRCSPMKGHSHVYWYRQLPEEGLKFMVYLQKENIIDESGMPKERFSAEFPKEGPSILRIQQVVRGDSAAYFCASSPKTPGTGVGAKNIQYFGAGTRLSVL.

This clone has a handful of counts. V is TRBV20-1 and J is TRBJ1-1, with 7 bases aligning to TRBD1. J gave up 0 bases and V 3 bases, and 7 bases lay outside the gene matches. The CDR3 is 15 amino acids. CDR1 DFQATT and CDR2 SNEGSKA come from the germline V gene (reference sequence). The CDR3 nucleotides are TGCAGTGCTAGTGGGACAGACTCCATGAACACTGAAGCTTTCTTT. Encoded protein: CSASGTDSMNTEAFF.